The rows below give T cell receptor beta chains drawn from one sample of a study of cytomegalovirus exposure and HLA in healthy donors. Sequencing was performed with immunoSEQ multiplex PCR; in TCRdb, only in-frame clones are kept and a portion is missing. The table has hundreds of thousands of clones, around nine tenths seen once. Material: PBMCs. These receptors were collected from a woman aged 18 to 35 in good health and CMV-seronegative. Each CDR3 is given with its conserved first and last residue. The order of the fields is D gene, V gene, clone size, J gene, CDR3 protein, CDR3 DNA. The D gene is left open where the match is weak. The listing skips clone size in some rows; elsewhere it reads once, few, many or a size class.

.	TRBV6-1	.	TRBJ2-7	CASNRDNSYEQYF	TGTGCCAGCAACCGGGACAACTCCTACGAGCAGTACTTC
TRBD2	TRBV9	.	TRBJ2-7	CASSVGTSGRPYEQYF	TGTGCCAGCAGCGTAGGGACTAGCGGGAGACCCTACGAGCAGTACTTC
.	TRBV6-6	.	TRBJ1-5	CASSYLSGPNQPQHF	TGTGCCAGCAGTTACCTCTCAGGGCCCAATCAGCCCCAGCATTTT
TRBD2	TRBV9	.	TRBJ2-1	CASSVAGRAYNEQFF	TGTGCCAGCAGCGTAGCCGGGAGGGCGTACAATGAGCAGTTCTTC
.	TRBV5-1	.	TRBJ2-5	CASSLAGYQETQYF	TGCGCCAGCAGCTTGGCAGGATACCAAGAGACCCAGTACTTC
TRBD1	TRBV28	.	TRBJ2-5	CASSPPTGARGLSETQYF	TGTGCCAGCAGTCCCCCAACAGGGGCAAGGGGGTTATCAGAGACCCAGTACTTC
TRBD1	TRBV27	.	TRBJ1-2	CASSVQGDYGYTF	TGTGCCAGCAGTGTACAGGGGGACTATGGCTACACCTTC
.	TRBV19	.	TRBJ1-6	CASSIPGSLRPSPLHF	TGTGCCAGTAGTATTCCCGGGTCTCTTCGCCCGTCACCCCTCCACTTT
.	TRBV9	.	TRBJ2-6	CASSVALGAGANVLTF	TGTGCCAGCAGCGTAGCCTTAGGGGCTGGGGCCAACGTCCTGACTTTC
.	TRBV19	.	TRBJ1-6	CASSIELGMGSPLHF	TGTGCCAGTAGTATAGAACTAGGTATGGGATCACCCCTCCACTTT
.	TRBV5-6	.	TRBJ1-2	CASSDGGIYGYTF	TGTGCCAGCAGCGATGGGGGCATCTATGGCTACACCTTC
.	TRBV18	.	TRBJ1-3	CASSPSTVHSGNTIYF	TGTGCCAGCTCACCATCGACAGTCCACTCTGGAAACACCATATATTTT
TRBD1	TRBV4-1	.	TRBJ1-2	CASSQDNYLKRDRDGYTF	TGCGCCAGCAGCCAAGACAACTATTTAAAGCGGGACAGGGATGGCTACACCTTC
.	TRBV4-3	.	TRBJ2-3	CASSRDVRTDTQYF	TGCGCCAGCAGCCGAGACGTCCGTACAGATACGCAGTATTTT
TRBD1	TRBV5-1	.	TRBJ1-6	CASSLAWTGPNSPLHF	TGCGCCAGCAGCTTGGCCTGGACAGGTCCCAATTCACCCCTCCACTTT
TRBD2	TRBV7-8	.	TRBJ2-2	CASSPLLAGVGTGELFF	TGTGCCAGCAGCCCCCTACTAGCGGGGGTCGGCACCGGGGAGCTGTTTTTT
TRBD1	TRBV19	.	TRBJ1-1	CASSISSGTGRGNTEAFF	TGTGCCAGTAGTATATCTTCCGGGACAGGGAGGGGGAACACTGAAGCTTTCTTT
.	TRBV7-9	.	TRBJ2-7	CSSVLYEQYF	TGTTCCTCCGTCCTCTACGAGCAGTACTTC
.	TRBV11-2	.	TRBJ2-7	CASSLISGGPGEQYF	TGTGCCAGCAGCTTAATTTCCGGGGGGCCGGGGGAGCAGTACTTC
TRBD1	TRBV6-4	.	TRBJ1-2	CASSAGQGGNYGYTF	TGTGCCAGCAGTGCCGGACAGGGAGGGAACTATGGCTACACCTTC
.	TRBV5-1	few	TRBJ2-7	CASRLGGAEREQYF	TGCGCCAGCAGACTGGGGGGGGCGGAGAGGGAGCAGTACTTC
TRBD1	TRBV5-1	.	TRBJ2-7	CASSFDTGVGYEQYF	TGCGCCAGCAGTTTTGACACAGGGGTCGGGTACGAGCAGTACTTC
.	TRBV18	.	TRBJ2-5	CASSPPAGRETQYF	TGTGCCAGCTCACCACCGGCAGGTCGTGAGACCCAGTACTTC
.	TRBV4-3	.	TRBJ2-7	CASSQVPGKSEQYF	TGCGCCAGCAGCCAAGTGCCAGGGAAAAGCGAGCAGTACTTC
.	TRBV6-5	.	TRBJ2-3	CASSSRVYDTQYF	TGTGCCAGCTCTTCCCGCGTTTATGATACGCAGTATTTT
.	TRBV29-1	.	TRBJ2-2	CSVAIRGPNTGELFF	TGCAGCGTTGCCATCAGGGGCCCGAACACCGGGGAGCTGTTTTTT
.	TRBV2	.	TRBJ2-7	CASSGQGIYEQYF	TGTGCCAGCAGTGGGCAGGGGATCTACGAGCAGTACTTC
TRBD1	TRBV9	.	TRBJ1-3	CASSVTGSGNTIYF	TGTGCCAGCAGCGTGACAGGGAGTGGAAACACCATATATTTT
TRBD1	TRBV6-6	.	TRBJ1-5	CASRPGQGGGQPQHF	TGTGCCAGCAGGCCGGGACAGGGTGGAGGTCAGCCCCAGCATTTT
.	TRBV18	.	TRBJ1-4	CASSPLVTTEKLFF	TGTGCCAGCTCACCACTGGTAACTACTGAAAAACTGTTTTTT
.	TRBV7-2	.	TRBJ1-1	CASSRLTSMGTEAFF	TGTGCCAGCAGCCGACTAACTAGTATGGGGACTGAAGCTTTCTTT
TRBD1	TRBV7-8	.	TRBJ2-7	CASSPWTGTADYEQYF	TGTGCCAGCAGCCCATGGACCGGGACAGCCGACTACGAGCAGTACTTC
.	TRBV18	.	TRBJ1-3	CASSGQGSGNTIYF	TGTGCCAGCTCAGGCCAGGGGTCTGGAAACACCATATATTTT
.	TRBV6-1	.	TRBJ2-7	CASSEMQGLLYEQYF	TGTGCCAGCAGTGAAATGCAGGGACTCCTCTACGAGCAGTACTTC
TRBD2	TRBV5-6	.	TRBJ2-1	CASSWRRTSGDYNEQFF	TGTGCCAGCAGCTGGCGTCGGACTAGCGGGGACTACAATGAGCAGTTCTTC
.	TRBV11-2	.	TRBJ2-7	CASSLGRYEQYF	TGTGCCAGCAGCTTAGGCCGGTACGAGCAGTACTTC
TRBD2	TRBV18	.	TRBJ2-1	CASTGLAGGNEQFF	TGTGCCAGCACCGGACTAGCGGGAGGAAATGAGCAGTTCTTC